The next 20 T cell receptor beta chains were all read from a single sample in a study of cytomegalovirus exposure and HLA in healthy donors. The PCR had 60 Vbeta and 13 Jbeta primers. This table comes from immunoSEQ multiplex PCR, and its TCRdb copy is limited to in-frame clones, with some not included. This table has some 220,000 clones, more than 75% appearing once. The sample taken for sequencing was PBMCs. These receptors all come from a girl aged 2 to 9 in good health and CMV-seronegative.

This chain uses TRBV5-6 with TRBJ2-3; D unclear. The length of the CDR3 is 14 residues. Germline CDR1 is SGHDT and CDR2 is YYEEEE. V dropped 4 bases and J dropped 2 bases, with 11 bases sitting between them. This CDR3 is CASSKTEITDTQYF. As DNA, the CDR3 is TGTGCCAGCAGCAAAACAGAGATCACAGATACGCAGTATTTT.

The V and J genes are TRBV30 and TRBJ2-7; 9 bases map to TRBD1. CDR1 is GTSNPN, CDR2 SVGIG, per germline (reference sequence). With 4 bases clipped from V and 3 bases from J, the junction kept 10 bases outside the gene matches. The CDR3 runs 15 residues. CDR3 amino acids: CAWTLRGQGSYEQYF. CDR3 DNA: TGTGCCTGGACCCTACGGGGACAGGGAAGCTACGAGCAGTACTTC.

The table lists this clone with a count of one. The chain is built from TRBV5-1 and TRBJ2-6; D is undetermined. This CDR3 contains 16 residues. V was shortened by 0 bases and J by 2 bases, with 9 bases between the two germline ends. CDR1 and CDR2 from the germline V gene are SGHRS and YFSETQ. The CDR3 region is CASSLGGGPGANVLTF. The CDR3 region has the DNA TGCGCCAGCAGCTTGGGAGGTGGTCCTGGGGCCAACGTCCTGACTTTC.

The V gene is TRBV2, the J gene TRBJ2-7, with a tentative D call TRBD2 (6 bases). The germline V gene has CDR1 SNHLY and CDR2 FYNNEI. This CDR3 is built from 15 residues. Trimming cost V 5 bases and J 1 base, with 15 bases left between them. The CDR3 loop reads CASSPGTHISYEQYF. For the CDR3, the DNA is TGTGCCAGCAGTCCCGGGACTCACATATCCTACGAGCAGTACTTC.

The chain is built from TRBV5-1 and TRBJ2-1, with 11 bases matching TRBD1. CDR3 length: 16 residues. V shed 4 bases and J 6 bases; nucleotides not matched to a gene: 9. Germline V lookup: CDR1 SGHRS, CDR2 YFSETQ. This CDR3 is CASSPHRDRGGNEQFF. Written as DNA, the CDR3 is TGCGCCAGCAGCCCTCACCGGGACAGGGGGGGCAATGAGCAGTTCTTC. Drawing the rest from reference TRBV5-1 and TRBJ2-1, the complete variable domain is KAGVTQTPRYLIKTRGQQVTLSCSPISGHRSVSWYQQTPGQGLQFLFEYFSETQRNKGNFPGRFSGRQFSNSRSEMNVSTLELGDSALYLCASSPHRDRGGNEQFFGPGTRLTVL.

The CDR3 sequence is CASRARGSYEQYF. The DNA for the CDR3 is TGTGCCAGCAGAGCCCGGGGGTCCTACGAGCAGTACTTC. The genes are TRBV6-5 and TRBJ2-7; D is perhaps TRBD2 (6 bases). The V end lost 6 bases, the J end lost 1 base, and 10 bases lay between the germline ends. Germline V CDR1 and CDR2: MNHEY, SVGAGI. The CDR3 sequence is 13 residues long.

The V gene is TRBV7-9, the J gene TRBJ2-3, with 12 positions matching TRBD1. The ends lost 5 bases at V and 4 bases at J; junction bases unmatched: 16. The V gene's germline CDR1 is SEHNR and CDR2 FQNEAQ (reference sequence). The CDR3 covers 19 residues. CDR3 DNA sequence: TGTGCCAGCAGCCCCCGGGGAAGGGACAGGGGGCCTAGGGCAGATACGCAGTATTTT. Translation gives CASSPRGRDRGPRADTQYF.

This chain connects TRBV4-1 to TRBJ2-4, with a weak D call TRBD2 (5 bases). The V and J ends lost 0 bases and 1 base respectively, with 16 bases between them. Germline lookup yields CDR1 MGHRA and CDR2 YSYEKL. CDR3 length equals 18 residues. CDR3 sequence: CASSQDPGKPWAKNIQYF. The CDR3 coding sequence is TGCGCCAGCAGCCAAGATCCGGGGAAACCTTGGGCCAAAAACATTCAGTACTTC.

V gene TRBV16 combines with J gene TRBJ1-1; tentative D call: TRBD1 (5 bases). The germline V gene encodes CDR1 KGHSY and CDR2 FQNENV. The germline V and J ends were trimmed by 5 bases and 1 base, with 11 bases remaining between them. This CDR3 region has 14 residues. The CDR3 DNA is TGTGCCAGCAGCTTCAGGGCTGGGAACACTGAAGCTTTCTTT. Translating gives CASSFRAGNTEAFF.

V usage is TRBV18 and J usage is TRBJ1-1; the D gene is possibly TRBD1 (6 bases). The CDR3 contains 11 residues. Germline values: CDR1 KGHSH, CDR2 LQKENI. Trimming removed 2 bases at V and 10 bases at J, with 8 bases between. CDR3 loop: CASSPGGRAFF. The CDR3 DNA sequence: TGTGCCAGCTCACCAGGGGGCAGAGCTTTCTTT. Full variable domain (remainder filled in from reference TRBV18 and TRBJ1-1): NAGVMQNPRHLVRRRGQEARLRCSPMKGHSHVYWYRQLPEEGLKFMVYLQKENIIDESGMPKERFSAEFPKEGPSILRIQQVVRGDSAAYFCASSPGGRAFFGQGTRLTVV.

The chain is built from TRBV11-2 and TRBJ2-7; D ambiguous. CDR1 SGHAT and CDR2 FQNNGV come from the germline V gene. V lost 6 bases and J lost 0, with 6 bases in between. This CDR3 is 12 amino acids long. The CDR3 region has the DNA TGTGCCAGCAGTGGCAGCTCCTACGAGCAGTACTTC. It specifies CASSGSSYEQYF.

This clone was recorded a few times. This chain connects TRBV5-4 to TRBJ2-1, with 8 nucleotides matching TRBD1. From germline, CDR1 is SGHNT and CDR2 YYREEE (reference sequence). J lost 4 bases, V lost 4 bases, and 10 bases had no gene match. This CDR3 has 16 residues. The CDR3 DNA reads as TGTGCCAGCAGCGGATGGACAGGGAAGGGTTACAATGAGCAGTTCTTC. Translation gives CASSGWTGKGYNEQFF.

In this sample, this clone turned up a few times. V and J are TRBV19 and TRBJ1-1, with a weak D call TRBD1 (6 bases). V lost 3 bases, J lost 5 bases, and 13 bases lay in between. This CDR3 is 14 amino acids long. Germline V gene lookup returns CDR1 LNHDA and CDR2 SQIVND (reference sequence). The CDR3 DNA sequence: TGTGCCAGTAGTATCTACAGGGAGAGGACTGAAGCTTTCTTT. Translation gives CASSIYRERTEAFF. Supplemented by reference TRBV19 and TRBJ1-1, the full variable domain reads DGGITQSPKYLFRKEGQNVTLSCEQNLNHDAMYWYRQDPGQGLRLIYYSQIVNDFQKGDIAEGYSVSREKKESFPLTVTSAQKNPTAFYLCASSIYRERTEAFFGQGTRLTVV.

The chain recombines TRBV2 with TRBJ2-3; a weak D match, TRBD1 (5 bases). CDR3 length equals 14 residues. Germline V gene lookup returns CDR1 SNHLY and CDR2 FYNNEI. V was shortened by 10 bases and J by 0 bases, with 14 bases between the two germline ends. The CDR3 DNA sequence: TGTGCCACGGTGAGGACACTTAGCACAGATACGCAGTATTTT. Translating it yields CATVRTLSTDTQYF.

As to this clone: The junction does not match germline at one end; this may be a read error. Other DNA variants within this sample encode the same CDR3. The chain uses TRBV29-1 and TRBJ2-3; D is perhaps TRBD1 (6 bases). CDR1 SQVTM and CDR2 ANQGSEA come from the germline V gene. The CDR3 has 13 amino acids. CDR3 coding DNA: TGTAGCGTTGATTCCAGGGGCGCGGATACGCAGTATTTT. This translates into CSVDSRGADTQYF.

The chain joins TRBV6-1 to TRBJ2-7; weak D call: TRBD2 (5 bases). The CDR3 totals 15 residues. The V gene lost 2 bases and the J gene lost 6 bases, with 17 bases spanning the gap. Germline CDR1 and CDR2: MNHNS and SASEGT. The CDR3 sequence: CASSERRLTWGEQYF. In nucleotides, the CDR3 is TGTGCCAGCAGTGAAAGGAGGCTGACCTGGGGCGAGCAGTACTTC.

This chain joins TRBV7-7 and TRBJ2-5, with 7 bases that match TRBD1. Trimming cost V 3 bases and J 6 bases; bases outside gene matches: 7. Per the germline V gene, CDR1 is SSHAT and CDR2 is FNYEAQ (reference sequence). There are 14 residues in the CDR3. Here the CDR3 DNA reads TGTGCCAGCAGCTTCCTAGGGGGCGTGAAGACCCAGTACTTC. Translated: CASSFLGGVKTQYF.

The chain is built from TRBV19 and TRBJ1-1; 8 bases match TRBD1. V was clipped by 7 bases and J by 3 bases; unmatched bases: 1. There are 12 residues in the CDR3. CDR1 and CDR2 from the germline V gene are LNHDA and SQIVND (reference sequence). CDR3 amino acids: CASMDRDTEAFF. CDR3 in DNA: TGTGCCAGTATGGACAGGGACACTGAAGCTTTCTTT.

The rearrangement uses TRBV7-9 and TRBJ2-1, with 10 bases aligning to TRBD2. Trimming at V came to 3 bases and at J to 5 bases, leaving 4 bases not matched to a gene. Germline loops: CDR1 SEHNR, CDR2 FQNEAQ (reference sequence). There are 15 residues in the CDR3. The chain's CDR3 is CASSFRTSGNNEQFF. The CDR3 DNA reads TGTGCCAGCAGCTTCCGGACTAGCGGTAACAATGAGCAGTTCTTC.

The chain links TRBV19 to TRBJ2-3; D is ambiguous. The germline V and J ends were trimmed by 1 base and 3 bases, with 11 bases remaining between them. This CDR3 contains 15 residues. Germline V lookup: CDR1 LNHDA, CDR2 SQIVND (reference sequence). Here the CDR3 DNA reads TGTGCCAGTAGTATAGGAGCATTTGAGACAGATACGCAGTATTTT. Its translation is CASSIGAFETDTQYF.